This T cell receptor beta chain was obtained from a study of neurological immune-mediated disorders. The V end was cut by 1 base, the J end by 3 bases, with 9 bases between. Germline assignment: CDR1 SGHVS and CDR2 FQNEAQ. This CDR3 is built from 14 residues. One entry per CDR3 protein, called by TCRdb with MiXCR from the 5' RACE reads. The sample has 49,000 or so distinct CDR3 sequences; approximately 4.5% are singletons. The chain couples TRBV7-8 to TRBJ2-5; D gene uncertain. The TCR originated in a woman aged 55-75 years with multiple sclerosis. The sample taken for sequencing was PBMCs. The DNA for the CDR3 is TGTGCCAGCAGCTTAGGGGCAGACAAAGAGACCCAGTACTTC. Its protein is CASSLGADKETQYF.